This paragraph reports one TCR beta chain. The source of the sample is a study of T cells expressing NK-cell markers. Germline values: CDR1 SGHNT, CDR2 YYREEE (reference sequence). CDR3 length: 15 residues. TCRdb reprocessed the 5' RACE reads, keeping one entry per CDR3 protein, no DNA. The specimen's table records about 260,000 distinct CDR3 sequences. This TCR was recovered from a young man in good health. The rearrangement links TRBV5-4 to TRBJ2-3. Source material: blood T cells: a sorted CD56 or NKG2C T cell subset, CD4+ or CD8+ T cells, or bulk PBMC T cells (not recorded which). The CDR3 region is CASSLAGLATDTQYF.